A selection of T cell receptor beta chains follows, all from one sample in a study of cytomegalovirus exposure and HLA in healthy donors. Profiled with immunoSEQ multiplex PCR; TCRdb holds only in-frame clones, not every one. The sample carries about 130,000 clones, over 80% recorded once. The sequenced sample was PBMCs. These receptors were taken from a woman aged 25 to 45 in good health and CMV-seropositive. Both conserved end residues are part of each CDR3. D genes are given only for firm matches. Clone size appears in some rows only: once, few, many, or a class for an expanded clone.

v_call,clone_size,j_call,d_call,cdr3_aa,cdr3_nt
TRBV4-1,-,TRBJ2-1,TRBD2,CASSQEGTSGSKQFF,TGCGCCAGCAGCCAAGAAGGGACTAGCGGGAGTAAGCAGTTCTTC
TRBV18,-,TRBJ2-1,TRBD2,CASSPGLAGGGSYNEQFF,TGTGCCAGCTCACCAGGGCTAGCGGGAGGTGGATCCTACAATGAGCAGTTCTTC
TRBV29-1,-,TRBJ2-3,TRBD1,CSGTGQGGNTDTQYF,TGCAGCGGTACGGGACAGGGGGGAAACACAGATACGCAGTATTTT
TRBV2,few,TRBJ1-5,TRBD1,CASSGRGLIGNQPQHF,TGTGCCAGCTCAGGCAGGGGGCTAATCGGGAATCAGCCCCAGCATTTT
TRBV29-1,-,TRBJ2-1,-,CSVSRTIYNEQFF,TGCAGCGTTAGTCGGACAATATACAATGAGCAGTTCTTC
TRBV5-1,-,TRBJ2-5,TRBD2,CASRTGTSGETQYF,TGCGCCAGCCGAACCGGGACTAGCGGGGAGACCCAGTACTTC
TRBV5-6,-,TRBJ2-1,TRBD2,CASSRLAGYNEQFF,TGTGCCAGCAGCCGACTAGCGGGTTACAATGAGCAGTTCTTC
TRBV13,-,TRBJ2-1,-,CASTSGKETYNEQFF,TGTGCCAGCACGTCCGGGAAAGAAACCTACAATGAGCAGTTCTTC
TRBV28,-,TRBJ2-5,TRBD2,CASSTSRGGRKTQYF,TGTGCCAGCAGTACATCGCGGGGGGGCCGAAAGACCCAGTACTTC
TRBV19,-,TRBJ1-3,-,CASSPTEAGNTIYF,TGTGCCAGTAGTCCGACAGAAGCTGGAAACACCATATATTTT
TRBV18,-,TRBJ1-2,-,CASSPGGGDYGYTF,TGTGCCAGCTCACCTGGAGGGGGGGACTATGGCTACACCTTC
TRBV28,-,TRBJ2-1,-,CASSRNYEQFF,TGTGCCAGCAGTAGAAACTATGAGCAGTTCTTC
TRBV6-5,-,TRBJ2-7,-,CASSPHLARGEQYF,TGTGCCAGCAGCCCCCACCTCGCCCGAGGCGAGCAGTACTTC
TRBV10-3,-,TRBJ1-2,TRBD1,CAISARDRGHGYTF,TGTGCCATCAGTGCCCGGGACAGGGGGCATGGCTACACCTTC
TRBV28,-,TRBJ2-1,-,CAPPQGGPYYNEQFF,TGTGCCCCCCCCCAGGGAGGCCCCTATTACAATGAGCAGTTCTTC
TRBV7-3,-,TRBJ2-5,-,CARLGGTYQETQYF,TGTGCCAGATTAGGCGGGACTTACCAAGAGACCCAGTACTTC
TRBV27,-,TRBJ2-5,TRBD1,CASSPDRGLETQYF,TGTGCCAGCAGCCCAGACAGGGGGCTGGAGACCCAGTACTTC
TRBV11-3,-,TRBJ2-3,-,CASSSGTDTQYF,TGTGCCAGCAGCTCAGGCACAGATACGCAGTATTTT
TRBV7-6,once,TRBJ1-6,-,CASSVTGRGSPLHF,TGTGCCAGCAGCGTGACCGGTCGGGGTTCACCCCTCCACTTT
TRBV19,-,TRBJ1-1,-,CASSIENTNTEAFF,TGTGCCAGTAGTATAGAGAACACGAACACTGAAGCTTTCTTT
TRBV5-4,-,TRBJ1-1,TRBD1,CASSASGGLNTEAFF,TGTGCCAGCAGCGCATCAGGGGGCTTGAACACTGAAGCTTTCTTT
TRBV2,-,TRBJ2-7,-,CASGTWTDAYEQYF,TGTGCCAGCGGGACCTGGACAGATGCCTACGAGCAGTACTTC
TRBV6-5,-,TRBJ1-2,-,CASSPPGRNYGYTF,TGTGCCAGCAGTCCCCCAGGGAGGAACTATGGCTACACCTTC
TRBV2,-,TRBJ2-1,-,CASSAFTGSYNEQFF,TGTGCCAGCAGTGCATTCACGGGAAGCTACAATGAGCAGTTCTTC
TRBV11-2,few,TRBJ2-1,-,CASSYGTPRFNEQFF,TGTGCCAGCAGCTACGGGACTCCAAGGTTCAATGAGCAGTTCTTC
TRBV6-6,-,TRBJ1-5,-,CASSSVVNQPQHF,TGTGCCAGCAGTTCGGTGGTCAATCAGCCCCAGCATTTT
TRBV28,-,TRBJ2-3,-,CASSSLGGEADTQYF,TGTGCCAGCAGTTCGCTTGGTGGGGAGGCAGATACGCAGTATTTT
TRBV7-2,few,TRBJ2-7,TRBD2,CASSLLAGSSYEQYF,TGTGCCAGCAGCTTACTAGCGGGGAGCTCCTACGAGCAGTACTTC
TRBV7-6,-,TRBJ2-2,TRBD2,CASSLLSGGTGELFF,TGTGCCAGCAGCTTACTTAGCGGGGGGACCGGGGAGCTGTTTTTT
TRBV6-5,-,TRBJ2-7,TRBD2,CASSPLAGPYEQYF,TGTGCCAGCAGTCCCTTAGCGGGGCCCTACGAGCAGTACTTC
TRBV6-6,-,TRBJ1-1,TRBD1,CASSPIQGADTEAFF,TGTGCCAGCAGCCCAATACAGGGGGCGGACACTGAAGCTTTCTTT
TRBV10-2,-,TRBJ1-1,TRBD1,CASSDTGEVAEAFF,TGCGCCAGCAGTGATACAGGGGAGGTTGCTGAAGCTTTCTTT
TRBV27,few,TRBJ2-7,TRBD1,CASSLDRVSGNEQYF,TGTGCCAGCAGTTTAGACAGGGTTAGTGGAAACGAGCAGTACTTC
TRBV19,-,TRBJ2-7,-,CASSMNGAYEQYF,TGTGCCAGTAGTATGAACGGGGCCTACGAGCAGTACTTC